This entry lists 9 T cell receptor beta chains sequenced from one sample in a study of a mutant IDH1 vaccine in newly diagnosed glioma. Sequenced by immunoSEQ multiplex PCR; TCRdb stores in-frame clones only, minus some. Of about 65,000 clones listed, 70% to 90% are singletons. Time point denoted: week 23, last vaccination. The content of each vaccine dose was 300 ug of mutant IDH1 20-mer peptide, and topical imiquimod accompanied it. Their antigen targets remain unknown. The material sequenced was PBMCs, taken from a glioma patient whose treatment included an IDH1 peptide vaccine. The receptors stem from a young man with glioma.

The V gene is TRBV4-1, the J gene TRBJ1-2, with D unclear. Deletions cut 0 bases from V and 8 bases from J, with 16 bases between. CDR3 size: 15 residues. CDR1 is MGHRA and CDR2 is YSYEKL in the germline V gene. The CDR3, as DNA: TGCGCCAGCAGCCAAGATACGACGGACGACCTGGGCTACACCTTC. Encoded protein: CASSQDTTDDLGYTF.

There are a few counts of this clone. The chain is built from TRBV6-1 and TRBJ1-5; 7 bases are shared with TRBD1. Germline V gene lookup returns CDR1 MNHNS and CDR2 SASEGT. The junction had 5 bases not matched to a gene; V was cut back by 4 bases and J by 5 bases. The CDR3 runs 14 residues. DNA of the CDR3: TGTGCCAGCAGTGTGCAAGGGGGCGATCAGCCCCAGCATTTT. Encoded protein: CASSVQGGDQPQHF.

This clone has just a few counts. J is TRBJ1-1 and V is TRBV2; tentative D call: TRBD1 (5 bases). The germline gives CDR1 SNHLY, CDR2 FYNNEI. V lost 7 bases and J 1 base, leaving 10 bases between the germline ends. CDR3 length: 13 residues. The CDR3 sequence is CASTAGGNTEAFF. The CDR3 DNA follows: TGTGCCAGCACCGCTGGGGGGAACACTGAAGCTTTCTTT.

In nucleotides, the CDR3 is TGTGCCAGCAGTGCGTCTCCGGGAACCCATGCGGGCTACACCTTC. It yields the protein CASSASPGTHAGYTF. The chain carries TRBV6-4 and TRBJ1-2; no clear D. The CDR3 loop spans 15 amino acids. Germline V lookup: CDR1 MRHNA, CDR2 SNTAGT. Trimming removed 4 bases at V and 8 bases at J, with 20 bases between.

The chain employs TRBV9 and TRBJ2-1; the match to TRBD2 covers 10 bases. Germline CDR1 is SGDLS and CDR2 is YYNGEE. Germline trimming cut 1 base from V and 8 bases from J; bases unmatched to any gene: 6. The CDR3 sequence is 15 residues long. This CDR3 reads CASSVSSGGSYEQFF. The CDR3 nucleotides read TGTGCCAGCAGCGTATCTAGCGGGGGTTCTTATGAGCAGTTCTTC.

This chain connects TRBV5-1 to TRBJ1-3; D gene ambiguous. Germline V gives CDR1 SGHRS, CDR2 YFSETQ. Between the trimmed V and J ends, which lost 0 bases and 3 bases, there was a span of 7 bases. The CDR3 has 14 residues. The CDR3 here is CASSLEGYGNTIYF. The CDR3 nucleotides are TGCGCCAGCAGCTTGGAGGGTTATGGAAACACCATATATTTT. Complete variable domain (other parts from reference TRBV5-1 and TRBJ1-3): KAGVTQTPRYLIKTRGQQVTLSCSPISGHRSVSWYQQTPGQGLQFLFEYFSETQRNKGNFPGRFSGRQFSNSRSEMNVSTLELGDSALYLCASSLEGYGNTIYFGEGSWLTVV.

The chain links TRBV5-1 to TRBJ2-1; D is possibly TRBD1 (6 bases). The CDR3 has 16 residues. Trimming removed 3 bases at V and 3 bases at J, with 16 bases between. Germline values: CDR1 SGHRS, CDR2 YFSETQ. The CDR3 loop reads CASSSAKSQGYNEQFF. The DNA of the CDR3 is TGCGCCAGCAGCTCCGCTAAGTCACAGGGCTACAATGAGCAGTTCTTC.

The chain uses TRBV28 and TRBJ1-1; perhaps TRBD1 as D (5 bases). V dropped 5 bases and J dropped 0 bases, with 13 bases sitting between them. CDR1 and CDR2 from the germline V gene are MDHEN and SYDVKM. This CDR3 region has 15 residues. CDR3 sequence reads: CASSTRWGVNTEAFF. The CDR3 nucleotides are TGTGCCAGCAGTACGCGGTGGGGGGTGAACACTGAAGCTTTCTTT.

This chain links TRBV15 with TRBJ1-2; 8 bases are a match to TRBD1. Looked up from germline, CDR1 is LNHNV and CDR2 is YYDKDF (reference sequence). CDR3 length: 15 amino acids. J lost 2 bases, V lost 5 bases, and 7 bases had no gene match. The CDR3 DNA sequence: TGTGCCACCAGCGGGCGGACAGGGAAGAACTATGGCTACACCTTC. As protein: CATSGRTGKNYGYTF.